This T cell receptor beta chain was sequenced for a study of blood T cell repertoires in COVID-19 (dated by TCRdb to the early 2020s). In terms of the full investigation: The collaborator samples originated in the United States, Italy and Spain and spanned the acute and convalescent phases of COVID-19. The material from the prospective study consisted of cDNA or gDNA derived from T cells, B-cell-depleted T cells, or PBMCs. Where HLA class I and class II types were available, the types were taken from metadata supplied by the sample provider, not from assay-based typing. The repertoires were released in a freely available public database meant as a resource for research on the immune response to SARS-CoV-2. Samples were obtained from the ongoing ImmuneRACE study (first 160 participants) and from about 1,300 subjects provided by 6 global collaborators. Nearly every sample came with metadata listing a de-identified subject ID, COVID-19 status, age in years and sex. The dataset comprised deeply sampled blood TCRbeta repertoires from subjects exposed to, actively infected with, or recovered from COVID-19. The research as a whole found: The quantity of clinical and demographic metadata differed by source and by participant and was supplied without curation.

The immunoSEQ Assay, a bias-controlled multiplex PCR, was used to amplify TCRbeta CDR3 regions from genomic DNA. Under the source paper's analysis protocol: The number of nucleated cells in each sample was estimated from the amplification of reference gene primers within the assay. To quantify the absolute abundance of each unique TCRbeta CDR3 rearrangement, sequence reads were collapsed and filtered. Productive Simpson clonality was computed per sample as the square root of Simpson's diversity index over productive rearrangements. TCRdb re-hosts the immuneACCESS table, in-frame sequences only. Its copies lack some clones; in the studies checked, an unresolved V gene accounts for under half of them, and the cause for the rest is not known. V, J and clone size were drawn from that table, and D and trimming were deduced from the DNA. Here the sample has about 480,000 clones; 88% occur a single time. 8% to 9.5% of the sample lies in the top ten.

In the case of this clone: Its antigen is currently not known. Base-call qualities are not available, and no considerably larger clone is one nucleotide away.

Participants in the prospective study were aged about 18 to 95 years, lived in some 24 United States geographic areas, and enrolled through a virtual design. In the prospective study, cohorts were assigned on the basis of participant-reported clinical history obtained from a screening survey and a study questionnaire. Recovered participants in ImmuneRACE Cohort 3 were defined by two consecutive negative NP/OP PCR tests, clearance by a healthcare professional, or resolution of symptoms. Mobile phlebotomists in the prospective study collected whole blood, serum and a nasopharyngeal or oropharyngeal swab from every participant. Over a roughly 2-month period, participants in the prospective study had the option of providing additional blood draws and questionnaires. Before DNA extraction, blood samples from the prospective study were shipped at room temperature or frozen. This TCR was sampled from an older woman who had recovered from COVID-19. Sequenced: PBMCs or T cells enriched from blood (not recorded which).

In nucleotides, the sequence is TGCGCCAGCAGATTTATCTCTGGCAGCGGCGAACTGTTTTTT. Its protein reads: CASRFISGSGELFF. The chain uses TRBV5-1 and TRBJ1-4, with the D gene uncertain. The CDR3 holds 14 amino acids from the cysteine to the phenylalanine. Solely the CDR3 DNA is kept, with 42 bases framed from the first base. The germline ends are 20 bases apart after V is trimmed by 5 bases and J by 12 bases. CDR1 and CDR2, looked up from the germline V gene, are SGHRS and YFSETQ.